This T cell receptor (beta chain) was documented in a study of PD-1 blockade in classical Hodgkin lymphoma. About this clone: What it binds is unknown.

Time point noted: cycle 4 day 1 (C4D1), after 5 to 7 weeks of nivolumab. Every patient experienced relapse after autologous stem cell transplantation, and brentuximab vedotin exposure varied. The study purified CD4+ T cells from thawed PBMCs using magnetic negative selection. Germline lookup yields CDR1 SGHTA and CDR2 FQGNSA. This CDR3 contains 15 residues. With V trimmed by 3 bases and J by 3 bases, 6 bases remained unmatched. Using immunoSEQ multiplex PCR, the repertoire was profiled, and TCRdb retains in-frame clones only, with some absent. The repertoire consists of 15,000 to 20,000 clones, with roughly three quarters occurring once and the leading ten covering around 2.6%. Broader study findings: Significant TCR diversity gains by C4D1 occurred in CD4+ but not CD8+ cells. Newly diagnosed patients had baseline TCR diversity that was reportedly lower than that of healthy donors. Newly diagnosed and completely responding patients shared comparable baseline diversity.

The chain couples TRBV7-2 to TRBJ2-7; 9 nucleotides align to TRBD2. The sample here was CD4+ T cells from blood, taken before the fourth cycle of nivolumab. This TCR was sampled from a human donor with classical Hodgkin lymphoma. CDR3 nucleotide sequence: TGTGCCAGCAGCTTTTCCGGGACTAGCTTCTACGAGCAGTACTTC. This gives the protein CASSFSGTSFYEQYF.